This TCR beta chain was captured by sequencing in a study of OX40 agonist ivuxolimab in advanced cancers. Some clones are missing from TCRdb's copy, which holds only in-frame ones; the method was immunoSEQ multiplex PCR. The profile shows around 67,000 clones, over 70% of them singletons. Regarding this clone: Its matching antigen is unknown.

The CDR3 sequence is 14 residues long. Germline CDR1 reads KGHSH; CDR2 reads LQKENI. Trimming pared 0 bases from V and 5 bases from J, leaving 10 bases between. Findings and limits, study-wide: Some of the nonresponding patients also showed low levels of normalized T-cell clonal expansion. Expanded clones were, on average, more numerous among CD8+ T cells than CD4+.

The source of this sequence is an adult with an advanced solid tumor such as melanoma, head and neck, liver or kidney cancer. Sequenced here: CD4+ or CD8+ T cells sorted from blood, sampled in a trial of the OX40 agonist ivuxolimab. This chain joins TRBV18 and TRBJ2-5; D gene uncertain. CDR3 in amino acids: CASSPPSEKETQYF. In nucleotides, the CDR3 is TGTGCCAGCTCACCACCGTCGGAAAAGGAGACCCAGTACTTC. Together with reference TRBV18 and TRBJ2-5, the CDR3 gives the full variable domain: NAGVMQNPRHLVRRRGQEARLRCSPMKGHSHVYWYRQLPEEGLKFMVYLQKENIIDESGMPKERFSAEFPKEGPSILRIQQVVRGDSAAYFCASSPPSEKETQYFGPGTRLLVL.